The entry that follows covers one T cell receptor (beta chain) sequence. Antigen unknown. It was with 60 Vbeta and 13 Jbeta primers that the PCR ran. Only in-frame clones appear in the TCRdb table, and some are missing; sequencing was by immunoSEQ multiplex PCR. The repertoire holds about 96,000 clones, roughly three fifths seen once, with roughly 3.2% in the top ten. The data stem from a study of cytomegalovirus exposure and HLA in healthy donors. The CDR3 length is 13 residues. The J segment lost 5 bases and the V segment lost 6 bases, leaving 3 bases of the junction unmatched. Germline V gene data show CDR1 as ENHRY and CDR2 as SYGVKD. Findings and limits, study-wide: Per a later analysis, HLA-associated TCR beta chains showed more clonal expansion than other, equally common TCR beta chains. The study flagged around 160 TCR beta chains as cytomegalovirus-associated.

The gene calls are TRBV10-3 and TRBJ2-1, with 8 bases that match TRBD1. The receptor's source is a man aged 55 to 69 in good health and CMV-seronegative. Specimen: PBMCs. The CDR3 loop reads CAIRGQGDNEQFF. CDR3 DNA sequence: TGTGCCATCAGAGGACAGGGTGACAATGAGCAGTTCTTC.